These T cell receptor beta chains were read from a single sample in a study of shared clonotypes between healthy human individuals. The assay was immunoSEQ multiplex PCR, and TCRdb's table has in-frame clones only and misses some. This sample has around 330,000 clones; about 74% occur once, and the top ten carry about 9.3%. The specimen sequenced was memory CD4+ T cells sorted from blood. These TCRs come from a man aged 25-45 years in good health. The CDR3 runs from the conserved cysteine through the conserved F or W. D genes are given only for firm matches. Clone size appears in some rows only: once, few, many, or a class for an expanded clone.

TRBD1	NA	TRBV7-3	TRBJ2-6	16	CASRAGTGRGANVLTF	TGTGCCAGCAGGGCCGGGACAGGCCGGGGGGCCAACGTCCTGACTTTC
NA	NA	TRBV7-2	TRBJ2-7	14	CATRNPASAYEQYF	TGTGCCACCAGAAACCCAGCTAGTGCCTACGAGCAGTACTTC
TRBD2	NA	TRBV7-3	TRBJ2-1	13	CASSLFGTSVQFF	TGTGCCAGCAGCTTGTTCGGGACTAGCGTACAGTTCTTC
TRBD2	NA	TRBV19	TRBJ2-5	14	CATTQGLAGETQYF	TGTGCCACCACTCAGGGACTAGCGGGAGAGACCCAGTACTTC
NA	NA	TRBV29-1	TRBJ2-7	12	CSVEDPNYEQYF	TGCAGCGTTGAAGACCCTAACTACGAGCAGTACTTC
TRBD1	NA	TRBV5-4	TRBJ2-3	16	CASSSGGQGKRYTQYF	TGTGCCAGCAGCTCCGGGGGACAGGGGAAAAGGTATACGCAGTATTTT
TRBD2	few	TRBV4-1	TRBJ2-2	17	CASSHRQAGGETGELFF	TGCGCCAGCAGCCACCGACAAGCGGGAGGCGAAACCGGGGAGCTGTTTTTT
NA	once	TRBV27	TRBJ1-4	14	CASNRAGFEGKLFF	TGTGCCAGCAACCGAGCAGGGTTTGAGGGAAAACTGTTTTTT
TRBD1	NA	TRBV6-4	TRBJ2-7	12	CASWRTGGEQYF	TGTGCCAGCTGGAGGACAGGGGGCGAGCAGTACTTC
TRBD1	few	TRBV15	TRBJ1-2	15	CATSRSIQGADGYTF	TGTGCCACCAGCAGGAGTATACAGGGGGCGGATGGCTACACCTTC
NA	NA	TRBV28	TRBJ2-7	13	CASSTGPFYEQYF	TGTGCCTCATCGACAGGACCCTTCTACGAGCAGTACTTC
TRBD1	NA	TRBV2	TRBJ1-1	14	CASSGTGGHTEAFF	TGTGCCAGCAGTGGGACAGGGGGGCACACTGAAGCTTTCTTT
TRBD1	few	TRBV5-5	TRBJ2-5	16	CASSPGTGGGQETQYF	TGTGCCAGCAGCCCTGGGACAGGGGGGGGTCAAGAGACCCAGTACTTC
NA	NA	TRBV4-1	TRBJ2-1	11	CASSRVNEQFF	TGCGCCAGCAGCCGGGTTAATGAGCAGTTCTTC
TRBD1	NA	TRBV7-8	TRBJ1-2	16	CASSLALLPGQLGYTF	TGTGCCAGCAGCTTAGCACTACTTCCGGGACAGCTTGGCTACACCTTC
TRBD1	NA	TRBV30	TRBJ1-2	12	CAWSTGVYGYTF	TGTGCCTGGTCAACAGGGGTCTATGGCTACACCTTC
NA	once	TRBV2	TRBJ1-5	13	CASSEGGNQPQHF	TGTGCCAGCAGTGAGGGTGGTAATCAGCCCCAGCATTTT
TRBD1	NA	TRBV28	TRBJ1-5	16	CASSLAGQGAYQPQHF	TGTGCCAGCAGCCTGGCGGGACAGGGGGCATATCAGCCCCAGCATTTT
TRBD1	NA	TRBV19	TRBJ2-7	14	CASSIATGFYEQYF	TGTGCCAGTAGTATAGCGACAGGGTTCTACGAGCAGTACTTC
NA	NA	TRBV6-1	TRBJ1-5	13	CASNPSGGLPQHF	TGTGCCAGCAACCCCTCGGGCGGGCTCCCCCAGCATTTT
NA	NA	TRBV5-5	TRBJ2-2	16	CASSWRARGLTGELFF	TGTGCCAGCAGCTGGCGGGCTAGGGGATTAACCGGGGAGCTGTTTTTT
NA	NA	TRBV4-3	TRBJ2-3	16	CASSLLPGSPTDTQYF	TGCGCCAGCAGCCTTTTACCTGGGTCCCCCACAGATACGCAGTATTTT
NA	NA	TRBV5-6	TRBJ2-3	15	CASSPSDLYTDTQYF	TGTGCCAGCAGCCCCTCGGACCTCTACACAGATACGCAGTATTTT
TRBD1	once	TRBV14	TRBJ2-3	16	CASSQGGTGSTDTQYF	TGTGCCAGCAGCCAAGGTGGGACAGGGAGCACAGATACGCAGTATTTT
TRBD1	NA	TRBV5-6	TRBJ2-7	15	CASSLLTGLAYEQYF	TGTGCCAGCAGCTTGCTGACAGGGCTCGCCTACGAGCAGTACTTC
NA	NA	TRBV28	TRBJ2-7	14	CASSLVGDPYEQYF	TGTGCCAGCAGTTTAGTAGGGGATCCCTACGAGCAGTACTTC
TRBD1	NA	TRBV7-2	TRBJ1-5	16	CASSLSIDRGGQPQHF	TGTGCCAGCAGCTTGAGTATCGACAGGGGAGGGCAGCCCCAGCATTTT
NA	NA	TRBV2	TRBJ2-5	13	CASSRLHQETQYF	TGTGCCAGCAGTCGGTTACACCAAGAGACCCAGTACTTC
TRBD1	NA	TRBV6-1	TRBJ2-3	15	CASENPTGATDTQYF	TGTGCCAGCGAGAACCCGACAGGGGCCACAGATACGCAGTATTTT
NA	NA	TRBV2	TRBJ2-1	12	CASLIRANEQFF	TGTGCCAGCCTAATTAGGGCCAATGAGCAGTTCTTC
NA	NA	TRBV6-1	TRBJ1-1	11	CASSENTEAFF	TGTGCCAGCAGTGAGAACACTGAAGCTTTCTTT
NA	NA	TRBV5-1	TRBJ2-2	14	CASSLGQLTGELFF	TGCGCCAGCAGCTTGGGACAGCTCACCGGGGAGCTGTTTTTT
TRBD2	NA	TRBV9	TRBJ2-3	16	CASSVGAGGPQDTQYF	TGTGCCAGCAGCGTAGGGGCGGGAGGGCCCCAGGATACGCAGTATTTT
TRBD1	NA	TRBV27	TRBJ1-2	16	CASSPGGYGSPYGYTF	TGTGCCAGCAGTCCAGGGGGGTATGGATCCCCTTATGGCTACACCTTC
TRBD1	once	TRBV2	TRBJ2-7	14	CASSSQGVSYEQYF	TGTGCCAGCAGTTCACAGGGGGTATCCTACGAGCAGTACTTC
NA	few	TRBV6-1	TRBJ2-5	12	CASTEVVTAQYF	TGTGCCAGCACGGAGGTGGTAACGGCCCAGTACTTC
NA	NA	TRBV30	TRBJ1-5	14	CAWSESGFGQPQHF	TGTGCCTGGAGTGAGTCCGGGTTTGGTCAGCCCCAGCATTTT
NA	NA	TRBV20-1	TRBJ1-2	9	CSPGGGYTF	TGCAGTCCTGGGGGTGGCTACACCTTC
NA	NA	TRBV10-3	TRBJ2-5	13	CASGQWGQETQYF	TGTGCCTCCGGACAATGGGGGCAAGAGACCCAGTACTTC
NA	NA	TRBV7-2	TRBJ1-5	17	CASSLDRGGRDNQPQHF	TGTGCCAGCAGCTTAGACCGGGGCGGGAGGGACAATCAGCCCCAGCATTTT
NA	NA	TRBV11-2	TRBJ2-1	16	CASSLRAGRYYNEQFF	TGTGCCAGCAGCTTAAGGGCTGGCCGCTATTACAATGAGCAGTTCTTC
NA	NA	TRBV9	TRBJ2-5	17	CASSVSLSGNGQETQYF	TGTGCCAGCAGCGTATCTTTGTCAGGGAACGGCCAAGAGACCCAGTACTTC
TRBD1	NA	TRBV18	TRBJ2-7	14	CASSPPTGKYEQYF	TGTGCCAGCTCACCACCGACAGGGAAATACGAGCAGTACTTC
NA	NA	TRBV7-2	TRBJ1-1	16	CASSLGHGSMNTEAFF	TGTGCCAGCAGCTTAGGGCACGGATCGATGAACACTGAAGCTTTCTTT
TRBD1	NA	TRBV6-1	TRBJ2-1	15	CASSELQGAGSVPFF	TGTGCCAGCAGTGAATTGCAGGGGGCAGGTTCTGTTCCGTTCTTC
TRBD1	NA	TRBV6-5	TRBJ1-1	16	CASSYSGTGVNTEAFF	TGTGCCAGCAGTTACTCAGGGACAGGGGTGAACACTGAAGCTTTCTTT
NA	NA	TRBV5-1	TRBJ2-2	14	CASSLAGSPGELFF	TGCGCCAGCAGCTTGGCCGGGTCCCCCGGGGAGCTGTTTTTT
NA	NA	TRBV10-3	TRBJ1-5	15	CAISEGRGSNQPQHF	TGTGCCATCAGTGAAGGCAGGGGTAGCAATCAGCCCCAGCATTTT
NA	NA	TRBV7-3	TRBJ2-5	13	CASSPTGWETQYF	TGTGCCAGCAGCCCAACAGGTTGGGAGACCCAGTACTTC
TRBD1	many	TRBV2	TRBJ2-5	15	CASCLTGYRGETQYF	TGTGCCAGCTGCCTAACAGGGTACAGGGGGGAGACCCAGTACTTC
NA	few	TRBV7-3	TRBJ2-3	16	CASSPGDPRTTDTQYF	TGTGCCAGCAGCCCCGGGGACCCACGAACTACAGATACGCAGTATTTT
TRBD2	many	TRBV6-6	TRBJ2-1	13	CASSLADYNEQFF	TGTGCCAGCAGCCTAGCGGATTACAATGAGCAGTTCTTC